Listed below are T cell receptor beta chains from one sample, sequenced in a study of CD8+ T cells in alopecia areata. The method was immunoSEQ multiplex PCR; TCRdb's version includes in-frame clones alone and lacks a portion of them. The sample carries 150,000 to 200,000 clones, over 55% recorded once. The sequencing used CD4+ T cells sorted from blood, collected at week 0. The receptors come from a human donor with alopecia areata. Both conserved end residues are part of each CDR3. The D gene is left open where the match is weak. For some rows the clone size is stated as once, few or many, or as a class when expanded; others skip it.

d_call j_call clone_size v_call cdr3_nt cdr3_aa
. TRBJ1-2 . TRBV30 TGTGCCTGGACTATGACCGGACGGGGCTATGGCTACACCTTC CAWTMTGRGYGYTF
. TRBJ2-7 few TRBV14 TGTGCCAGCAGCCCCCCCGGGGGACATTCTACCTACGAGCAGTACTTC CASSPPGGHSTYEQYF
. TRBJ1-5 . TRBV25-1 TGTGCCAGCAGTCTAGGGGTTAGCAATCAGCCCCAGCATTTT CASSLGVSNQPQHF
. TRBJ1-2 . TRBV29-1 TGCAGCGTTGGGGTAGTCACCTATGGCTACACCTTC CSVGVVTYGYTF
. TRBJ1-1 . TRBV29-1 TGCAGCTGGGAACAGGGAACTGAAGCTTTCTTT CSWEQGTEAFF
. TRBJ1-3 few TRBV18 TGTGCCAGCTCACCCGAGGGCATCGCTGGAAACACCATATATTTT CASSPEGIAGNTIYF
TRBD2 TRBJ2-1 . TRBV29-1 TGCAGCGCTAGCGGGGGCCCAGGGAATGAGCAGTTCTTC CSASGGPGNEQFF
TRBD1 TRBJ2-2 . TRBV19 TGTGCCAGTAGTGGGACAGGGGGTAACACCGGGGAGCTGTTTTTT CASSGTGGNTGELFF
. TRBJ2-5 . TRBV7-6 TGTGCCAGCAGCTTATTGAGCGGATCCCAGTACTTC CASSLLSGSQYF
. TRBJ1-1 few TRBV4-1 TGCGCCAGCAGCCTTTGGACGGCGAACACTGAAGCTTTCTTT CASSLWTANTEAFF
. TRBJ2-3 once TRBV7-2 TGTGCCAGCAGCTTAGGATACGGTTCGGGCGATACGCAGTATTTT CASSLGYGSGDTQYF
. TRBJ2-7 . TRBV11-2 TGTGCCAGCAGCTTAGGCGCGGGCGAGCAGTACTTC CASSLGAGEQYF
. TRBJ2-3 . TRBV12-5 TGTGCTAGTGGTTTTAGGATAGGCACAGATACGCAGTATTTT CASGFRIGTDTQYF
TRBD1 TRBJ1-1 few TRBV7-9 TGTGCCAGCAGCTCCAACACAGGGGGAACCACTGAAGCTTTCTTT CASSSNTGGTTEAFF
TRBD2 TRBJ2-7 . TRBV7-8 TGTGCCAGCAGCCCCAGACTAGCGGTGGCCTACGAGCAGTACTTC CASSPRLAVAYEQYF
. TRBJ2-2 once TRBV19 TGTGCCAGTAGTATAGCCGCCGGGGAGCTGTTTTTT CASSIAAGELFF
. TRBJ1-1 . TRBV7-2 TGTGCCAGCAGCTACTACCCCACGGGGACTGAAGCTTTCTTT CASSYYPTGTEAFF
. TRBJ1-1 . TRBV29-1 TGCAGCGTTGAAGATCTCTCGCCTGAAGCTTTCTTT CSVEDLSPEAFF
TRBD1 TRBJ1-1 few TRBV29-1 TGCAGCGTTGATCAGGGGGGCACTGAAGCTTTCTTT CSVDQGGTEAFF
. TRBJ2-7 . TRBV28 TGTGCCAGCAGTCAACCTATCGGACAGATCTACGAGCAGTACTTC CASSQPIGQIYEQYF
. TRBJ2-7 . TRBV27 TGTGCCAGCATTTCGCCCCAGTACGAGCAGTACTTC CASISPQYEQYF
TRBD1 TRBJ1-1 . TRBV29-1 TGCAGCGTTGAAGGAGGCAGGGGGCGGGAGACTGAAGCTTTCTTT CSVEGGRGRETEAFF
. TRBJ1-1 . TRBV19 TGTGCCAGTAGTATGGGCCCAGGCGCTGAAGCTTTCTTT CASSMGPGAEAFF
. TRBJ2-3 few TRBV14 TGTGCCAGCAGCCAAGGTTCGACCCTAGATACGCAGTATTTT CASSQGSTLDTQYF
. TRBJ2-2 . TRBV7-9 TGTGCCAGCAGCCGGCCCCAGACCGGGGAGCTGTTTTTT CASSRPQTGELFF
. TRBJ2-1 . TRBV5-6 TGTGCCAGCAGCTTGGTAGGTAGCCGGGAGCAGTTCTTC CASSLVGSREQFF
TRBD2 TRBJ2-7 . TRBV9 TGTGCCAGCAGCGTAGATGCTAGCGGGGTGTGCGAGCAGTACTTC CASSVDASGVCEQYF
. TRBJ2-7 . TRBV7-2 TGTGCCAGCAGCGCCGGGCGGAGCACGGAGCAGTACTTC CASSAGRSTEQYF
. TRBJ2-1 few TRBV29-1 TGCAGCGTGTCCGGGTACAATGAGCAGTTCTTC CSVSGYNEQFF
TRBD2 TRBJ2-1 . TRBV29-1 TGCAGCGTTTACCTGGGACTAGCCTACAATGAGCAGTTCTTC CSVYLGLAYNEQFF
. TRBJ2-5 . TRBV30 TGTGCCTGGAGCGTCTCCCAAGAGACCCAGTACTTC CAWSVSQETQYF
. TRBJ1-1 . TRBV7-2 TGTGCCAGCAGCTTGGGCAGTGAAGCTTTCTTT CASSLGSEAFF
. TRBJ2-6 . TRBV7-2 TGTGCCAGCAGCTTAACAGGGAGTGGGGCCAACGTCCTGACTTTC CASSLTGSGANVLTF
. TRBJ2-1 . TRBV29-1 TGCAGCGTTGATAAGTTTGATGGTGAGCAGTTCTTC CSVDKFDGEQFF
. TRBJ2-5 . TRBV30 TGTGCCTGGAGTGTTGGGCGTGTGGGCCTGGAGACCCAGTACTTC CAWSVGRVGLETQYF
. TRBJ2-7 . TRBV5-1 TGCGCCAGCGGGCCAAGGGGAACTTCCTACGAGCAGTACTTC CASGPRGTSYEQYF
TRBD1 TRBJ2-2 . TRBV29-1 TGCAGCGGATCGGACAGGGGGCCCGGGGAGCTGTTTTTT CSGSDRGPGELFF
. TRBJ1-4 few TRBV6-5 TGTGCCAGCAGTTACTCCGGGACGGTTAATGAAAAACTGTTTTTT CASSYSGTVNEKLFF
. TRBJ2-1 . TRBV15 TGTGCCACCAGCAGAGTAGCAGCGAGACTCAATGAGCAGTTCTTC CATSRVAARLNEQFF
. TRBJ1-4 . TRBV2 TGTGCCAGCGAGCCGACGGACTTTAATGAAAAACTGTTTTTT CASEPTDFNEKLFF
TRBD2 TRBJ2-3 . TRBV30 TGTGCCACGACTAGCGGTAGCACAGATACGCAGTATTTT CATTSGSTDTQYF
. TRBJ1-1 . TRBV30 TGTGCCTGGAGTGTGGGGAACACTGAAGCTTTCTTT CAWSVGNTEAFF
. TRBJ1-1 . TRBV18 TGTGCCAGCTCACCCCCTCTGGATCACGAGGCACATGACCCCATGAACACTGAAGCTTTCTTT CASSPPLDHEAHDPMNTEAFF
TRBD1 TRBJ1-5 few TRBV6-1 TGTGCCAGCCAATTGACAGGGTCCCATCAGCCCCAGCATTTT CASQLTGSHQPQHF